The TCR beta chain under discussion was sequenced for a study of OX40 agonist ivuxolimab in advanced cancers. Study context: Patients took ivuxolimab, an agonistic anti-OX40 (CD134) antibody.

Prior autoimmune disease or systemic immunosuppression barred patients. The timepoints at which blood was sampled were baseline, cycle 4 day 1, and cycle 7 day 1. Looked up from germline, CDR1 is LNHDA and CDR2 is SQIVND (reference sequence). This CDR3 is 15 amino acids long. With 3 bases clipped from V and 4 bases from J, the junction kept 5 bases outside the gene matches. Produced via immunoSEQ multiplex PCR; TCRdb's table is partial and in-frame only. Here the sample spans around 76,000 clones, roughly 85% being singletons. About this clone itself: Antigen: not known.

Study-wide findings and caveats: At 0.1 to 3.0 mg/kg and by week 6, clonal expansion occurred in CD4+ and CD8+ blood T cells.

Material: CD4+ or CD8+ T cells sorted from blood, obtained in a trial of the OX40 agonist ivuxolimab. This TCR derives from an adult with an advanced solid tumor such as melanoma, head and neck, liver or kidney cancer. V gene TRBV19 combines with J gene TRBJ1-4; 7 bases are shared with TRBD1. CDR3 residues: CASSMEGAGNEKLFF. The CDR3 DNA reads as TGTGCCAGTAGTATGGAGGGGGCGGGTAATGAAAAACTGTTTTTT.